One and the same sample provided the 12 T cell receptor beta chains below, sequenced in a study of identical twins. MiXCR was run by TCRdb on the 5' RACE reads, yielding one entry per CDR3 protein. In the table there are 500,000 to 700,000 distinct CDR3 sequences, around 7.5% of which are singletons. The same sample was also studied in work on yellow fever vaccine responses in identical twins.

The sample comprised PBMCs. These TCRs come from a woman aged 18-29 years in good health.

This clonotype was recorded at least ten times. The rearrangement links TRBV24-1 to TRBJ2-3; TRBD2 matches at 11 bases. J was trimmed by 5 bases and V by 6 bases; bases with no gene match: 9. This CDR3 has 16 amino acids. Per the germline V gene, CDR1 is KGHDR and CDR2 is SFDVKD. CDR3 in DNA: TGTGCCACCAGTCAAACCGTAGGACTAGCGGGAGATACGCAGTATTTT. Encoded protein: CATSQTVGLAGDTQYF.

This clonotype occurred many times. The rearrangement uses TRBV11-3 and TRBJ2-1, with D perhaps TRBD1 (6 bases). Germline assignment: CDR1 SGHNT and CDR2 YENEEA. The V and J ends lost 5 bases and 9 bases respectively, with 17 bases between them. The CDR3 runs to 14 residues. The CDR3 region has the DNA TGTGCCAGCAGCCCCCGCCGAACAGGGCCTGAGCAGTTCTTC. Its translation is CASSPRRTGPEQFF. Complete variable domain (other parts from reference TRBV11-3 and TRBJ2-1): EAGVVQSPRYKIIEKKQPVAFWCNPISGHNTLYWYLQNLGQGPELLIRYENEEAVDDSQLPKDRFSAERLKGVDSTLKIQPAELGDSAVYLCASSPRRTGPEQFFGPGTRLTVL.

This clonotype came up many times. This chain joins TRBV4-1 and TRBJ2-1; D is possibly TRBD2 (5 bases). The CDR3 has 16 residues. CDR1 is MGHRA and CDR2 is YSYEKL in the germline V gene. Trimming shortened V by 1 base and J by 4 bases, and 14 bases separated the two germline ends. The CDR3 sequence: CASSQAGAVEYNEQFF. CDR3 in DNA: TGCGCCAGCAGCCAAGCTGGAGCGGTTGAATACAATGAGCAGTTCTTC.

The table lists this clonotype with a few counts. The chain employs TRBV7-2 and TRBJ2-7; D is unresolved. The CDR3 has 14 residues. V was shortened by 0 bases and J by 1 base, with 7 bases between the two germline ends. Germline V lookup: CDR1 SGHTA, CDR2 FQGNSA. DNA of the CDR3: TGTGCCAGCAGCTTAGCGCCCGGATCCTACGAGCAGTACGTC. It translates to CASSLAPGSYEQYV.

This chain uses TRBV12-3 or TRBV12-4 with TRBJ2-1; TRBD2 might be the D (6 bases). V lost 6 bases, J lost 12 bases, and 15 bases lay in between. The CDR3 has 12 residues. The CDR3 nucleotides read TGTGCCAGCAGCAATAGCGGTGATGGGCAGTTCTTC. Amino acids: CASSNSGDGQFF.

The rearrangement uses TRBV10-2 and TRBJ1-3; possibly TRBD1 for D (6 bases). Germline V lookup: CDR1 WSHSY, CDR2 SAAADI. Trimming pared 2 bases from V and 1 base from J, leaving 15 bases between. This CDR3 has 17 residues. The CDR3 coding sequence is TGCGCCAGCAGTGAGACCGGACAGAGCATTTCTGGAAACACCATATATTTT. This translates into CASSETGQSISGNTIYF.

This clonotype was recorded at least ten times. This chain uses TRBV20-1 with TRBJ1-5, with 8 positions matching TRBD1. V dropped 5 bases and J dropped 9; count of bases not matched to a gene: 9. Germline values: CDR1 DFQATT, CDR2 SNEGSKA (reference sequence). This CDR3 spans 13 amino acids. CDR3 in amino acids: CSAGRQGSWPQHF. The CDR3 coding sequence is TGCAGTGCTGGACGACAGGGGAGTTGGCCCCAGCATTTT.

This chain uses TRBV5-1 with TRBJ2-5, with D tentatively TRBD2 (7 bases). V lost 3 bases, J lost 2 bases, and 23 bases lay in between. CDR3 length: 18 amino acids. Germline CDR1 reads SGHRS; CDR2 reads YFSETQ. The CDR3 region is CASSSMWGAAGEQETQYF. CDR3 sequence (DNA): TGCGCCAGCAGCTCTATGTGGGGGGCGGCGGGAGAGCAAGAGACCCAGTACTTC.

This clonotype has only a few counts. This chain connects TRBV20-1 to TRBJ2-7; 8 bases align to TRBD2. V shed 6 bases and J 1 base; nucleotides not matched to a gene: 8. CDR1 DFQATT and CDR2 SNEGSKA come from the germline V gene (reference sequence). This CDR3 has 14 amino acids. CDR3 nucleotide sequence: TGCAGTGCCCCCAGCGGGGGTAAGTCCTACGAGCAGTACGTC. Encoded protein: CSAPSGGKSYEQYV.

CDR3 nucleotides: TGCAGTGCCTGGTTGGGGGGTCGGGAGACCCAGTACTTC. Amino acids: CSAWLGGRETQYF. V usage is TRBV20-1 and J usage is TRBJ2-5; TRBD2 might be the D (6 bases). Germline lookup yields CDR1 DFQATT and CDR2 SNEGSKA (reference sequence). The CDR3 has 13 amino acids. V lost 6 bases to trimming and J lost 5 bases, with 16 bases between them.

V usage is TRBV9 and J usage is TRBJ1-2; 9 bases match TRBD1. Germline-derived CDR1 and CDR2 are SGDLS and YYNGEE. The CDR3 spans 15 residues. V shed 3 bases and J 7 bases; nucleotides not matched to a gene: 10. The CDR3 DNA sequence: TGTGCCAGCAGCGCGGCCGGGACAGGGACATCTGGCTACACCTTC. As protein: CASSAAGTGTSGYTF.

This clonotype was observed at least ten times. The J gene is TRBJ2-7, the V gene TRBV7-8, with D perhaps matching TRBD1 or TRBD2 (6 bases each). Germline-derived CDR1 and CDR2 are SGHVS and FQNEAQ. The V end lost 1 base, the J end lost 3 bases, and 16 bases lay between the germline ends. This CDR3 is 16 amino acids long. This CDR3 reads CASSLEGEGGFYEQYV. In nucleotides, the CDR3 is TGTGCCAGCAGCTTAGAGGGAGAGGGGGGATTCTACGAGCAGTACGTC.